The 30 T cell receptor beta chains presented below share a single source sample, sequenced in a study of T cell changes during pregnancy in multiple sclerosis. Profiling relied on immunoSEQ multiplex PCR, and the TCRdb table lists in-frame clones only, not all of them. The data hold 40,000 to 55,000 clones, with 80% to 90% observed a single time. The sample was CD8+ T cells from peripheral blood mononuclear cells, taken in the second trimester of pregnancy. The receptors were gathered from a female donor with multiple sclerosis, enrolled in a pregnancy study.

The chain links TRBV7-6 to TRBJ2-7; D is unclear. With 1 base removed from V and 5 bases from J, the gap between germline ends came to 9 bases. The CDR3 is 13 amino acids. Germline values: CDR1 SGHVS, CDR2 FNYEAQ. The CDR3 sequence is CASSLVPFDEQYF. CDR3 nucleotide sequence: TGTGCCAGCAGCTTAGTCCCGTTTGACGAGCAGTACTTC.

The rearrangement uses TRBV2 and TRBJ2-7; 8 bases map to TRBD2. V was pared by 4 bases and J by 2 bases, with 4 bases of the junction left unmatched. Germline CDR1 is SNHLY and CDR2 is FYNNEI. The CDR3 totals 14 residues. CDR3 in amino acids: CASSAGGGTYEQYF. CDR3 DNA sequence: TGTGCCAGCAGTGCGGGCGGGGGGACCTACGAGCAGTACTTC.

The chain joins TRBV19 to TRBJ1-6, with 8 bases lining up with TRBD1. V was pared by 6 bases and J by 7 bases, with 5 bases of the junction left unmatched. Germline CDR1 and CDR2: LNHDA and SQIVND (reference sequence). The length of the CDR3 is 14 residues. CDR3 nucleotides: TGTGCCAGTAGAGGACAGGGTCTAAATTCACCCCTCCACTTT. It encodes CASRGQGLNSPLHF.

CDR3 in amino acids: CASSELYQETQYF. The CDR3 DNA follows: TGTGCCAGCAGTGAACTGTACCAAGAGACCCAGTACTTC. The J gene is TRBJ2-5, the V gene TRBV2; D unresolved. Looked up from germline, CDR1 is SNHLY and CDR2 is FYNNEI. Trimming pared 2 bases from V and 0 bases from J, leaving 4 bases between. The CDR3 totals 13 residues.

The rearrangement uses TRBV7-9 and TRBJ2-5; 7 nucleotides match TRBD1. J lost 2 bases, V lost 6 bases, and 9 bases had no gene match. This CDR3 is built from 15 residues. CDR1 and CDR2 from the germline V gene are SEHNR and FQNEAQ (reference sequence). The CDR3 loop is CASRPLRDSQETQYF. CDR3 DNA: TGTGCCAGCAGGCCCCTTCGGGACAGTCAAGAGACCCAGTACTTC. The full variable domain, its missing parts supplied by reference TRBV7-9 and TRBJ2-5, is DTGVSQNPRHKITKRGQNVTFRCDPISEHNRLYWYRQTLGQGPEFLTYFQNEAQLEKSRLLSDRFSAERPKGSFSTLEIQRTEQGDSAMYLCASRPLRDSQETQYFGPGTRLLVL.

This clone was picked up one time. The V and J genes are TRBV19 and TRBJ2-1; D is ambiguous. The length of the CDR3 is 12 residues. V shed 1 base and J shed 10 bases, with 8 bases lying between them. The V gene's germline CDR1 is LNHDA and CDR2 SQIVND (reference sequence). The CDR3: CASSIVGREQFF. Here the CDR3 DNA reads TGTGCCAGTAGTATAGTTGGCAGGGAGCAGTTCTTC.

CDR3 nucleotides: TGTGCCAGCAGTTTAGCGGGGGGGCCGGAACCACAAGTTGAGACCCAGTACTTC. It is translated as CASSLAGGPEPQVETQYF. The V gene is TRBV2, the J gene TRBJ2-5; 11 bases match TRBD2. V was pared by 5 bases and J by 5 bases, with 16 bases of the junction left unmatched. Looked up from germline, CDR1 is SNHLY and CDR2 is FYNNEI. The CDR3 runs to 18 residues. Supplemented by reference TRBV2 and TRBJ2-5, the full variable domain reads EPEVTQTPSHQVTQMGQEVILRCVPISNHLYFYWYRQILGQKVEFLVSFYNNEISEKSEIFDDQFSVERPDGSNFTLKIRSTKLEDSAMYFCASSLAGGPEPQVETQYFGPGTRLLVL.

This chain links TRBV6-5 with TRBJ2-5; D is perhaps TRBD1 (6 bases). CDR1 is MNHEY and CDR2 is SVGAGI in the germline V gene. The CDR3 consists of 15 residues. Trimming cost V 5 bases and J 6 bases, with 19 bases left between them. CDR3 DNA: TGTGCCAGCAGTACACAGGGTGGGAGCTTGAAGACCCAGTACTTC. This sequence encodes CASSTQGGSLKTQYF.

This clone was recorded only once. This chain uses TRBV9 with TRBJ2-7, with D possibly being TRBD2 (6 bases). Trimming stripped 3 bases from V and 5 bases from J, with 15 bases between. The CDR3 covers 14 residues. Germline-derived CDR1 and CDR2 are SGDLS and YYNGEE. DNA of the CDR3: TGTGCCAGCAGCGAGGGGTGGGACTTGGACGAGCAGTACTTC. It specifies CASSEGWDLDEQYF.

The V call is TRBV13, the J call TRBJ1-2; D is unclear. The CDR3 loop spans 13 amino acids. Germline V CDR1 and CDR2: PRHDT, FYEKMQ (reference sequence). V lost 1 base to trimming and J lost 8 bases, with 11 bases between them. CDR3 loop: CASSLVSLEGYTF. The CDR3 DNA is TGTGCCAGCAGCTTAGTATCCTTGGAGGGCTACACCTTC. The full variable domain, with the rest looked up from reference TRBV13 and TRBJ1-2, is AAGVIQSPRHLIKEKRETATLKCYPIPRHDTVYWYQQGPGQDPQFLISFYEKMQSDKGSIPDRFSAQQFSDYHSELNMSSLELGDSALYFCASSLVSLEGYTFGSGTRLTVV.

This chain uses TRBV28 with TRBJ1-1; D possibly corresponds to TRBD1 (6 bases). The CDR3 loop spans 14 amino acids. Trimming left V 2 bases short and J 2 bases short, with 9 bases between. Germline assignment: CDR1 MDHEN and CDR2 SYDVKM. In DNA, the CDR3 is TGTGCCAGCAGTTTAATAGGGGGAAACACTGAAGCTTTCTTT. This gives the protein CASSLIGGNTEAFF.

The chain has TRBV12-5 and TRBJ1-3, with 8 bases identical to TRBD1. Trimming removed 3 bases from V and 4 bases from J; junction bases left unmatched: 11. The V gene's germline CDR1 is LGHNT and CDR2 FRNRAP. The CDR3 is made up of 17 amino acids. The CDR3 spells CASGFLGQGAVGNTIYF. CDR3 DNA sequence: TGTGCTAGTGGTTTTTTGGGGCAGGGGGCGGTAGGAAACACCATATATTTT.

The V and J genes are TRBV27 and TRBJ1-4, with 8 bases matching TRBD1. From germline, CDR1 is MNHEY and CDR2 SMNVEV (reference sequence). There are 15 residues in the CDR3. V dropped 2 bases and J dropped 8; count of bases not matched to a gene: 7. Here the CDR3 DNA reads TGTGCCAGCAGTTTAGGAGGGACAGGTAAGGAAAAACTGTTTTTT. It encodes CASSLGGTGKEKLFF.

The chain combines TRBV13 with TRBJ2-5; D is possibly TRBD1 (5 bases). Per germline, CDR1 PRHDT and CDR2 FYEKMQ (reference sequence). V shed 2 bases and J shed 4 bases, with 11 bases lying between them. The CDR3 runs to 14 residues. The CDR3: CASSLRTMAETQYF. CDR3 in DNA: TGTGCCAGCAGCTTACGGACAATGGCAGAGACCCAGTACTTC.

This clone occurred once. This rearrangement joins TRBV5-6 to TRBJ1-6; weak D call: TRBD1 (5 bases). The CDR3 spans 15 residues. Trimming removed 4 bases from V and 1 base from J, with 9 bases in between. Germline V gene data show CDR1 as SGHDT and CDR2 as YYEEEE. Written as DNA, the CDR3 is TGTGCCAGCAGCATGGGACTGTCCTATAATTCACCCCTCCACTTT. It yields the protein CASSMGLSYNSPLHF.

CDR3 sequence: CASSAGENEQFF. CDR3 sequence (DNA): TGTGCCAGCAGTGCGGGGGAAAATGAGCAGTTCTTC. The chain couples TRBV6-4 to TRBJ2-1, with D tentatively TRBD2 (6 bases). This CDR3 comprises 12 residues. V dropped 4 bases and J dropped 7 bases, with 8 bases sitting between them. Germline CDR1 and CDR2: MRHNA and SNTAGT.

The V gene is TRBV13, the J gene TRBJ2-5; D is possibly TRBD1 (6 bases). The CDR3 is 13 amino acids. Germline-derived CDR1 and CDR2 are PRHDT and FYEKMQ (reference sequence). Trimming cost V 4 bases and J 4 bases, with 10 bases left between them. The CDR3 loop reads CASSSLGGETQYF. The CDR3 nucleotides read TGTGCCAGCAGCTCCCTAGGGGGAGAGACCCAGTACTTC. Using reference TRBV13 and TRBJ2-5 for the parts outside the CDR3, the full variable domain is AAGVIQSPRHLIKEKRETATLKCYPIPRHDTVYWYQQGPGQDPQFLISFYEKMQSDKGSIPDRFSAQQFSDYHSELNMSSLELGDSALYFCASSSLGGETQYFGPGTRLLVL.

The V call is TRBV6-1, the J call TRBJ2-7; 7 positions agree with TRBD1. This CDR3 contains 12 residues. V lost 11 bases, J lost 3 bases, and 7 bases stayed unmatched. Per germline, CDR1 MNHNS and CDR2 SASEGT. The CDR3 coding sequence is TGTGCCGGCTCGACAGGGATCTACGAGCAGTACTTC. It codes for CAGSTGIYEQYF.

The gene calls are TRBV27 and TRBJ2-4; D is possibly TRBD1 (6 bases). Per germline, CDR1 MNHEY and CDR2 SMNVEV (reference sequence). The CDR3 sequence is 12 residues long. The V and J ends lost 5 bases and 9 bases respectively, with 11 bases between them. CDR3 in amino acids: CASSPQGIIQYF. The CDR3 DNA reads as TGTGCCAGCAGTCCCCAGGGGATCATTCAGTACTTC.

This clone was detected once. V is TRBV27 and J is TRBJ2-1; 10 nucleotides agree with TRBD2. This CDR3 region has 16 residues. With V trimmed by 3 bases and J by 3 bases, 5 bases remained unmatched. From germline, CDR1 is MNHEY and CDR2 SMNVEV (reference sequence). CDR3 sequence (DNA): TGTGCCAGCAGTTTCATAGCGGGGGGCAACTACAATGAGCAGTTCTTC. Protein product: CASSFIAGGNYNEQFF.

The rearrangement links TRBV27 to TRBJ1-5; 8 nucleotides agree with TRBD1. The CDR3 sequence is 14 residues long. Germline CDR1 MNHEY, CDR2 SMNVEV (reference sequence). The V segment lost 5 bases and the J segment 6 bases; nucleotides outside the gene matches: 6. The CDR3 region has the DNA TGTGCCAGCAGTCCAGGGGGCTCTGGTCAGCCCCAGCATTTT. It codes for CASSPGGSGQPQHF.

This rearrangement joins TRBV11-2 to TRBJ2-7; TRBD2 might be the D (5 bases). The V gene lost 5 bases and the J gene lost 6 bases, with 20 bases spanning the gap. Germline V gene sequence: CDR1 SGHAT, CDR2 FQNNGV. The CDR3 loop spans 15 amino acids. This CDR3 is CASSQSIGEYAEQYF. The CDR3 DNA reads TGTGCCAGCAGCCAATCAATCGGGGAGTACGCCGAGCAGTACTTC.

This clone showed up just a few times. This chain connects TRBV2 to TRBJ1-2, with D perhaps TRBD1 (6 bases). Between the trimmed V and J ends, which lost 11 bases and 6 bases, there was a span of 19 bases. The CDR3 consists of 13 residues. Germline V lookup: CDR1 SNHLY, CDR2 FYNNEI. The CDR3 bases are TGTGCCCAGAAGGGGGTAGTCGGAGATGGCTACACCTTC. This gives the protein CAQKGVVGDGYTF.

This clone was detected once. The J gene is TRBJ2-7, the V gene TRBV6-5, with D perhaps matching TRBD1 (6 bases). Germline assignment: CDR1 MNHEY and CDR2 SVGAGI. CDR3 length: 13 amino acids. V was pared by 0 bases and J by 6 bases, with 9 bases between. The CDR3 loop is CASSYSRGGEQYF. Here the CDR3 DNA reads TGTGCCAGCAGTTACTCCAGGGGTGGCGAGCAGTACTTC.

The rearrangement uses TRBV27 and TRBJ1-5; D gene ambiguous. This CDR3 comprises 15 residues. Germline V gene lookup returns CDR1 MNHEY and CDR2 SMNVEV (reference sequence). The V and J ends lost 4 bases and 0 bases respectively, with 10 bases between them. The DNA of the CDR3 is TGTGCCAGCAGTTGGGCGAGTAATAGCAATCAGCCCCAGCATTTT. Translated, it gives CASSWASNSNQPQHF.

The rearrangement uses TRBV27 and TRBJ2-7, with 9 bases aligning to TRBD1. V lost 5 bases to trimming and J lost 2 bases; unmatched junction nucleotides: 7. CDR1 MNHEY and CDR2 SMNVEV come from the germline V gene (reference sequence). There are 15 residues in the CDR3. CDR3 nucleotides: TGTGCCAGCAGTCCAGGGACAGGGACCCCCTACGAGCAGTACTTC. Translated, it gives CASSPGTGTPYEQYF.

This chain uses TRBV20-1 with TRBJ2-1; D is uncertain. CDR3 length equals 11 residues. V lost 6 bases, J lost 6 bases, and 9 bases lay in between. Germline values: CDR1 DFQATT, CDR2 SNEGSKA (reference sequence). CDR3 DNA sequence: TGCAGTGCCCCCCGCAGCAATGAGCAGTTCTTC. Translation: CSAPRSNEQFF.

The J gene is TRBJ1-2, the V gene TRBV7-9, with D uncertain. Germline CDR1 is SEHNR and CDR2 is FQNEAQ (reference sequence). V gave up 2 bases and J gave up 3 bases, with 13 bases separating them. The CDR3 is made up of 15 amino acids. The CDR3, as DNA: TGTGCCAGCAGCTTAAAACTCGACAAATACTATGGCTACACCTTC. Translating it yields CASSLKLDKYYGYTF. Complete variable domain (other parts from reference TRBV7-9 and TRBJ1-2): DTGVSQNPRHKITKRGQNVTFRCDPISEHNRLYWYRQTLGQGPEFLTYFQNEAQLEKSRLLSDRFSAERPKGSFSTLEIQRTEQGDSAMYLCASSLKLDKYYGYTFGSGTRLTVV.

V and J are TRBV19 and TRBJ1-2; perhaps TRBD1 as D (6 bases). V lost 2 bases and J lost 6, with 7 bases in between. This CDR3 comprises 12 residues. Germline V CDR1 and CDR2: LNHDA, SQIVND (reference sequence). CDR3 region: CASSIQGNGYTF. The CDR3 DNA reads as TGTGCCAGTAGTATACAGGGGAATGGCTACACCTTC. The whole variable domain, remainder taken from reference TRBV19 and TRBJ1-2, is DGGITQSPKYLFRKEGQNVTLSCEQNLNHDAMYWYRQDPGQGLRLIYYSQIVNDFQKGDIAEGYSVSREKKESFPLTVTSAQKNPTAFYLCASSIQGNGYTFGSGTRLTVV.

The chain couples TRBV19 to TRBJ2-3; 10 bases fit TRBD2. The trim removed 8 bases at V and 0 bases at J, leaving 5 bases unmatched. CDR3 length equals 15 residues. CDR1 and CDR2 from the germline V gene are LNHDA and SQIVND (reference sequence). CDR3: CASASGGPSTDTQYF. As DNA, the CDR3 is TGTGCCAGTGCTAGCGGGGGTCCTAGCACAGATACGCAGTATTTT.